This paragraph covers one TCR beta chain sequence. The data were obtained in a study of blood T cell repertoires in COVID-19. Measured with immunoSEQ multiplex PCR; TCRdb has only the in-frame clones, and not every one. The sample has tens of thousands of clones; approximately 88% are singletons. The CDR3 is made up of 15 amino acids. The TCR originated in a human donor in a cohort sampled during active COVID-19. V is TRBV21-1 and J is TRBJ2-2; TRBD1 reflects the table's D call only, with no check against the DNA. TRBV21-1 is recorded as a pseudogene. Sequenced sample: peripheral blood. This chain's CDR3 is CASRERTANTGELFF. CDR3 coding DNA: TGTGCCAGCAGAGAAAGGACAGCGAACACCGGGGAGCTGTTTTTT.